The rows below give T cell receptor beta chains drawn from one sample of a study of tumor-infiltrating lymphocytes in primary liver carcinoma. TCRdb re-derived calls from the multiplex PCR reads in MiXCR, one entry per CDR3 protein. The sample has fewer than 80,000 distinct CDR3 sequences; about three quarters are singletons. Material: tumor-adjacent normal liver tissue. These TCRs come from a man in his forties with primary liver carcinoma and hepatitis B virus infection. Both conserved end residues are trimmed from each CDR3.

TRBJ2-1 TRBV10-2 ASCLAGVCEQF
TRBJ1-4 TRBV28 ASSPTGNVNEKLL
TRBJ2-7 TRBV11-2 ASRLNSGGLGYQQY
TRBJ2-7 TRBV10-3 ATGTSGSFEQY
TRBJ2-3 TRBV28 ASSFSQGLDTLY
TRBJ2-1 TRBV7-8 VGRAPGSDNEQF
TRBJ1-1 TRBV29-1 SVEGGLV
TRBJ1-5 TRBV24-1 VTSEPGGKGNQPQH
TRBJ2-3 TRBV28 ASSLCSRSGTGEDRHY
TRBJ2-7 TRBV7-8 ASSPLTSESMSSYEQY
TRBJ2-2 TRBV11-2 ASSIVPAGVGGGLF
TRBJ1-2 TRBV28 AGSYYSGGCT
TRBJ2-2 TRBV11-2 ASSLGPGITLELF
TRBJ2-3 TRBV10-3 AISGSGRGDTQY
TRBJ2-1 TRBV7-9 ASSLDSGSQANEQF
TRBJ2-1 TRBV9 ASSPPFTSNEQF
TRBJ2-5 TRBV11-1 ASSGQVETQY
TRBJ1-2 TRBV6-1 ASSEARRGRNYGYT
TRBJ1-2 TRBV6-2/TRBV6-3 ASGPSGTYTFYGYT
TRBJ2-3 TRBV10-2 ASSESKAGVDTQY
TRBJ2-1 TRBV11-3 AGSAGTREVDEQF
TRBJ2-7 TRBV12-3/TRBV12-4 GNSLLGGRGREQY
TRBJ2-2 TRBV12-3/TRBV12-4 ASRLRPGKLL
TRBJ2-7 TRBV20-1 SATRELAGEQY
TRBJ2-7 TRBV19 ASSPPGSAVYEQY
TRBJ2-7 TRBV11-2 ASSLRWTGGNEQY
TRBJ2-5 TRBV28 ASSRQSKTGSCANEGTQY
TRBJ1-1 TRBV20-1 SVKTTQNIEAF
TRBJ2-3 TRBV5-1 ASSFYKRRGYPSTDTQY
TRBJ1-1 TRBV29-1 SVGPGWAMNTEAF
TRBJ2-5 TRBV20-1 SARASGRPIQETQY
TRBJ2-3 TRBV29-1 SVRTSGGWKDTQY
TRBJ2-7 TRBV6-5 ASSSSAGGGEQY
TRBJ1-1 TRBV10-2 ASTGGRNSEAF
TRBJ2-3 TRBV6-5 ACGRGTDTQY
TRBJ2-1 TRBV4-1 ASSQDVDTFYNEQF
TRBJ2-1 TRBV4-1 ASSQVPTWPYNEQF
TRBJ1-5 TRBV6-1 ASSEGTGDSNQPQH
TRBJ2-5 TRBV6-6 ASSIRDGGTQETQY
TRBJ2-1 TRBV10-3 VIGSQREGYEQF
TRBJ2-1 TRBV5-4 ASSVLAASSYNEQF
TRBJ2-3 TRBV5-4 ASSLGGTSGDMQY
TRBJ1-1 TRBV30 VWIDWGTEAF
TRBJ2-7 TRBV5-1 ASSLVGGRNEQY
TRBJ2-5 TRBV11-1 AGGGQVEVETQY
TRBJ2-1 TRBV5-6 ANSRSGTQGWEQF
TRBJ1-1 TRBV11-3 ASSLAGYAEVF
TRBJ2-1 TRBV29-1 NVEGRGLAETYNEQF
TRBJ2-6 TRBV5-6 ASSPSRANVLT
TRBJ2-5 TRBV29-1 SVDVQEMETQY
TRBJ2-5 TRBV6-1 ASRALGANQDTQY
TRBJ2-3 TRBV12-3/TRBV12-4 SSSAPGRGPDTQY
TRBJ1-5 TRBV23-1 ASSHIRDRFYSNQPQH
TRBJ2-5 TRBV11-2 ASNSPQAPPPVTRY
TRBJ2-2 TRBV4-2 SSSQALQVVGELF